This T cell receptor beta chain was obtained from a study of long-term antiretroviral therapy in people with HIV. General study findings and limits: Every time point showed a repertoire led by clones expanded before ART.

The CDR3 has 13 residues. V was shortened by 3 bases and J by 6 bases, with 9 bases between the two germline ends. Germline-derived CDR1 and CDR2 are MNHEY and SVGAGI. Worth noting for this clone: The antigen is undetermined.

With survey level as its setting, the immunoSEQ assay was v3.0. Using immunoSEQ multiplex PCR, the repertoire was profiled, and TCRdb retains in-frame clones only, with some absent. Of 20,000 to 30,000 clones detected, about 86% appear once; the ten largest clones hold roughly 4.6%. Sample: unsorted PBMCs, taken 3 years after starting antiretroviral therapy. This chain connects TRBV6-5 to TRBJ2-1; a possible D gene is TRBD1 (6 bases). The sequence was obtained from a man younger than 30 with HIV. The CDR3 loop reads CASSYYRANEQFF. CDR3 nucleotides: TGTGCCAGCAGTTATTACAGGGCCAATGAGCAGTTCTTC.